This TCR beta chain comes out of a study of early T cells in non-severe SARS-CoV-2 infection. About the study: Bulk RNA from unsorted whole blood was sequenced; chains were unpaired.

Study-wide findings and caveats: VDJdb matching favored anti-spike CD8 responses, missing private and CD4 specificities.

Individual cDNA molecules received unique molecular identifiers. One entry per CDR3 protein results from TCRdb running MiXCR on the 5' RACE reads. Of tens of thousands of distinct CDR3 sequences listed, 5% to 6% are singletons. This clonotype was counted only a few times. Its antigen is currently unknown. The V end lost 2 bases, the J end lost 4 bases, and 6 bases lay between the germline ends. The CDR3 extends over 12 amino acids. Germline assignment: CDR1 SGHDT and CDR2 YYEEEE. The source is an adult who was a healthcare worker with PCR-confirmed SARS-CoV-2 infection or an uninfected control (not recorded which). This chain connects TRBV5-6 to TRBJ1-1; D gene ambiguous. The source was whole blood, collected at baseline. CDR3 region: CASSFLSTEAFF. The DNA of the CDR3 is TGTGCCAGCAGCTTTCTCTCCACTGAAGCTTTCTTT.